This T cell receptor beta chain was obtained from a study of technical replicates of blood from four donors. Germline V gives CDR1 SGHRS, CDR2 YFSETQ. The CDR3 spans 16 residues. For this clone: One end of the junction is discordant with germline, which a read error may explain.

Sequencing was performed with immunoSEQ multiplex PCR; in TCRdb, only in-frame clones are kept and a portion is missing. Altogether under 85,000 clones are present, more than 85% being singletons, with the ten largest covering 0.41%. The receptor was isolated from a human donor in good health. The genes are TRBV5-1 and TRBJ2-2; 11 bases are a match to TRBD2. Source material: T cells isolated from PBMCs. The chain's CDR3 is CASRQTSGTNTRELFF. The CDR3 nucleotides read TGCGCCAGCAGACAGACTAGCGGGACGAACACCAGGGAGCTGTTTTTT.